Each of the 10 T cell receptor beta chains below was sequenced from the same sample in a study of control samples from healthy donors and cancer patients. Sequencing was performed with immunoSEQ multiplex PCR; in TCRdb, only in-frame clones are kept and a portion is missing. The repertoire consists of 150,000 to 200,000 clones, with approximately 86% occurring once and the leading ten covering over 4%. The source material was blood. The receptors were sampled from a woman in her twenties or thirties in good health.

This clone was detected only a few times. The V gene is TRBV28, the J gene TRBJ1-6; D unclear. CDR3 length: 15 amino acids. Germline values: CDR1 MDHEN, CDR2 SYDVKM. V shed 5 bases and J shed 8 bases, with 16 bases lying between them. This chain's CDR3 is CASSPLVGYYSPLHF. CDR3 DNA sequence: TGTGCCAGCAGTCCGCTGGTAGGGTACTATTCACCCCTCCACTTT.

V gene TRBV28 combines with J gene TRBJ2-1; D might be TRBD2 (6 bases). With 6 bases removed from V and 6 bases from J, the gap between germline ends came to 15 bases. Germline CDR1 reads MDHEN; CDR2 reads SYDVKM. The CDR3 runs 14 residues. CDR3 sequence reads: CASSPPAGFNEQFF. CDR3 DNA: TGTGCCAGCAGCCCCCCGGCGGGGTTCAATGAGCAGTTCTTC.

This clone was detected only once. The chain is built from TRBV5-5 and TRBJ2-3; 13 nucleotides match TRBD2. Germline V gene data show CDR1 as SGHKS and CDR2 as YYEKEE (reference sequence). The trim removed 3 bases at V and 5 bases at J, leaving 9 bases unmatched. CDR3 length equals 17 residues. The CDR3 here is CASSSGLAGAQGDTQYF. The CDR3 DNA follows: TGTGCCAGCAGCTCAGGACTAGCGGGGGCCCAAGGAGATACGCAGTATTTT.

The CDR3 region has the DNA TGTGCCAGTAGTATGGGGGGCGGCCCAAGGGAGCAGTTCTTC. Translation gives CASSMGGGPREQFF. The chain employs TRBV19 and TRBJ2-1, with D perhaps matching TRBD1 or TRBD2 (6 bases each). Germline CDR1 and CDR2: LNHDA and SQIVND (reference sequence). There are 14 residues in the CDR3. Trimming cost V 3 bases and J 10 bases, with 16 bases left between them.

The chain combines TRBV3-1 (or the pseudogene TRBV3-2) with TRBJ1-2; D remains ambiguous. The germline gives CDR1 LGHDT, CDR2 YNNKEL (reference sequence). CDR3 size: 15 residues. Deletions cut 2 bases from V and 3 bases from J, with 13 bases between. The CDR3 sequence is CASSQPPPPYYGYTF. The CDR3 DNA follows: TGTGCCAGCAGCCAACCGCCCCCCCCCTACTATGGCTACACCTTC.

The chain joins TRBV5-1 to TRBJ1-3; tentatively, D is TRBD1 (5 bases). CDR3 length: 15 residues. The V gene's germline CDR1 is SGHRS and CDR2 YFSETQ. Trimming removed 4 bases at V and 0 bases at J, with 11 bases between. The CDR3 loop reads CASSAAGYSGNTIYF. The CDR3 coding sequence is TGCGCCAGCAGCGCCGCAGGGTACTCTGGAAACACCATATATTTT.

The CDR3 nucleotides read TGCGCCAGCAGCCGGGGGCAGGGGGCTAGGGATACGCAGTATTTT. Amino acid sequence: CASSRGQGARDTQYF. The chain carries TRBV5-1 and TRBJ2-3, with 8 bases matching TRBD1. There are 15 residues in the CDR3. With V trimmed by 4 bases and J by 6 bases, 10 bases remained unmatched. Looked up from germline, CDR1 is SGHRS and CDR2 is YFSETQ.

The V gene is TRBV4-2, the J gene TRBJ1-2; 7 positions match TRBD1. In germline, CDR1 is LGHNA, CDR2 YNFKEQ. The CDR3 is 15 residues long. J was trimmed by 3 bases and V by 0 bases; bases with no gene match: 4. The CDR3 DNA sequence: TGTGCCAGCAGCCAAGAGAACAGGGGAGACTATGGCTACACCTTC. Its protein is CASSQENRGDYGYTF.

The chain carries TRBV5-1 and TRBJ1-1; weak D call: TRBD1 (5 bases). Looked up from germline, CDR1 is SGHRS and CDR2 is YFSETQ. V lost 4 bases and J lost 5, with 15 bases in between. This CDR3 region has 14 residues. DNA of the CDR3: TGCGCCAGCAGCAAGGGGACGGTCAAAACTGAAGCTTTCTTT. Protein sequence: CASSKGTVKTEAFF. The complete variable domain, with remaining parts taken from reference TRBV5-1 and TRBJ1-1, reads KAGVTQTPRYLIKTRGQQVTLSCSPISGHRSVSWYQQTPGQGLQFLFEYFSETQRNKGNFPGRFSGRQFSNSRSEMNVSTLELGDSALYLCASSKGTVKTEAFFGQGTRLTVV.

This chain connects TRBV7-9 to TRBJ2-1; 9 bases are shared with TRBD2. Germline CDR1 is SEHNR and CDR2 is FQNEAQ (reference sequence). V shed 5 bases and J 9 bases; nucleotides not matched to a gene: 8. This CDR3 region has 14 residues. For the CDR3, the DNA is TGTGCCAGCAGCCTATCCAGCGGGAGGAGTGAGCAGTTCTTC. Protein sequence: CASSLSSGRSEQFF.